This T cell receptor (beta chain) was sequenced in a study of shared clonotypes between healthy human individuals. Data came from immunoSEQ multiplex PCR; TCRdb stores just in-frame clones and leaves some out. Altogether about 2 million clones are present, 85% to 95% being singletons, with the ten largest covering 0.1% to 0.15%. This CDR3 spans 14 amino acids. V was clipped by 1 base and J by 5 bases; unmatched bases: 4. Germline V CDR1 and CDR2: LGHNT, FRNRAP. The sequencing sample was made of naive CD4+ T cells sorted from blood. The subset: CD45RA+ positively selected. The clonotype comes from a young man in good health. The rearrangement uses TRBV12-5 and TRBJ1-1; 7 nucleotides line up with TRBD1. The chain's CDR3 is CASGLGQGWTEAFF. DNA for the CDR3: TGTGCTAGTGGTTTGGGACAGGGTTGGACTGAAGCTTTCTTT.